The source of this T cell receptor (beta chain) is a study of regulatory T cells in long-lasting Graves disease. The time point denotes: persistent/refractory GD, antithyroid drugs over 5 years with positive TRAb. The TCR library was made from RNA extracted from PBMCs. Construction of TCR beta libraries relied on iRepertoire HTBI primers and on Arm-PCR targeting CDR3 regions. TCRdb used MiXCR to reprocess the multiplex PCR reads, holding one entry per CDR3 protein. The data show roughly 500,000 distinct CDR3 sequences, under 25% seen once. The CDR3 length is 17 residues. The V gene end was trimmed by 6 bases and the J gene end by 0 bases; junction bases not matched to a gene: 8. Per germline, CDR1 MGHDK and CDR2 SYGVNS. Points from the study as a whole: Whereas 966 public clonotypes were shared by new patients, persistent patients shared more, at under 3,000.

As for this clonotype: Its antigen remains unidentified.

This sequence originates from a female donor with Graves disease. The sample was peripheral blood mononuclear cells (PBMCs), taken when the disease was refractory, from a patient treated with antithyroid drugs. The J gene is TRBJ1-6, the V gene TRBV25-1; 7 positions agree with TRBD1. The CDR3 loop reads CASRARDRSSYNSPLHF. In nucleotides, the CDR3 is TGTGCCAGCAGGGCGCGGGACAGAAGCTCCTATAATTCACCCCTCCACTTT.